This T cell receptor beta chain comes out of a study of post-analysis software for immune sequencing data (dated by TCRdb to about 2015). Regarding the research as a whole: Disease courses on record covered relapsing-remitting, secondary progressive and progressive-relapsing multiple sclerosis, though some patients had no subtype annotation. The patient repertoires were compared against 11 previously published healthy control repertoires obtained from donors aged about 6 to 26 years. A subset of samples was prepared in parallel using single-end sample barcoding, then pooled and co-amplified after Illumina adapter ligation.

Taken from the germline V gene (reference sequence), the CDR1 and CDR2 loops are LNHNV and YYDKDF. The CDR3 contains 14 residues, cysteine and phenylalanine counted. Solely the CDR3 DNA is kept, with 42 bases framed from the first base. The method behind the library was PCR. Data came from an Illumina HiSeq 2500. To reduce PCR and sequencing biases, unique molecular identifiers were incorporated into the TCR beta cDNA libraries. Every 1 to 10 million input T cells yielded approximately 500,000 cDNA molecules, meaning each molecule approximated one T cell. The patient libraries were prepared and sequenced using the same protocol as the earlier healthy control dataset. Within a given batch, samples were prepared together, multiplexed and sequenced on the same HiSeq lane. In the paper's pipeline: MIGEC handled the raw barcoded reads, throwing out single-read molecular identifier groups before consensus assembly and CDR3 extraction. VDJtools was used for post-analysis of the clonotype tables, and diversity was normalized by down-sampling every dataset to the size of the smallest sample. In repertoire overlap clustering, CDR3 amino acid sequences, but not nucleotide sequences, were matched to correct batch-related cross-sample contamination. The raw public reads went through TCRdb reprocessing: fastp at Q25, MiXCR clone calling, in-frame beta chains kept. Rows with a matching CDR3 protein are joined into one entry that keeps the most common DNA and genes. For this entry, the V and J calls and clone size follow TCRdb and not the study's own pipeline. This sample comprises approximately 730,000 distinct CDR3 sequences, roughly 29% of them detected only once. The top ten clones comprise roughly 0.53% of the sample.

Study-wide conclusions, independent of this receptor: The control group was slightly older than the multiple sclerosis patient group. Roughly 5 TRBV segments, including TRBV5-6, TRBV5-1 and TRBV20-1, were significantly more frequent in patients than controls. Compared with controls, multiple sclerosis patients had significantly lower normalized Chao1 diversity, a finding suggesting substantial peripheral T-cell clonal expansion. Strong co-clustering of samples prepared in the same batch was shown by direct clustering with F measure, prompting a batch-effect correction.

To demonstrate the VDJtools post-analysis software, the study profiled TCR beta repertoires from the peripheral blood of under 15 young patients with multiple sclerosis. The patients with multiple sclerosis were children and adolescents between roughly 6 and 15 years of age. As for this clonotype: The antigen it binds to is not known. One junction end disagrees with the germline gene, perhaps due to a read error.

Rearrangement joined TRBV15 to TRBJ1-1, with the identity of the D gene unclear. The sequence derives from a girl aged 10 to 17 with multiple sclerosis. The sequenced sample consisted of blood. The CDR3 here reads CATSRDRVGTEAFF. The nucleotides are TGCGCCACCAGCAGAGATCGTGTCGGGACTGAAGCTTTCTTT.